The 21 T cell receptor beta chains presented below share a single source sample, sequenced in a study of blood T cell repertoires in COVID-19. Profiled with immunoSEQ multiplex PCR; TCRdb holds only in-frame clones, not every one. In the table there are 150,000 or so clones, 82% of which are singletons. The sequenced sample was peripheral blood. These receptor sequences come from a woman between 65 and 79 years old with acute or convalescent COVID-19.

The rearrangement joins TRBV19 to TRBJ1-2, with 9 bases that match TRBD1. With 8 bases clipped from V and 4 bases from J, the junction kept 11 bases outside the gene matches. The CDR3 contains 15 residues. Germline CDR1 and CDR2: LNHDA and SQIVND (reference sequence). In DNA form, the CDR3 reads TGTGCCAGTGCCCTGGGACAGGGCCCCCTCTATGGCTACACCTTC. This codes for CASALGQGPLYGYTF. Combining the CDR3 with reference TRBV19 and TRBJ1-2 gives the whole variable domain DGGITQSPKYLFRKEGQNVTLSCEQNLNHDAMYWYRQDPGQGLRLIYYSQIVNDFQKGDIAEGYSVSREKKESFPLTVTSAQKNPTAFYLCASALGQGPLYGYTFGSGTRLTVV.

This clone was seen once. The chain couples TRBV2 to TRBJ2-2, with a weak D call TRBD1 (6 bases). The V and J ends lost 4 bases and 1 base respectively, with 19 bases between them. CDR3 size: 18 residues. Germline V lookup: CDR1 SNHLY, CDR2 FYNNEI. CDR3 in amino acids: CASSVTGFTRRNTGELFF. CDR3 coding DNA: TGTGCCAGCAGTGTGACAGGCTTCACCCGACGGAACACCGGGGAGCTGTTTTTT.

The chain links TRBV6-5 to TRBJ1-4; the D gene is possibly TRBD1 (6 bases). The CDR3 extends over 15 amino acids. Trimming cost V 6 bases and J 5 bases, with 16 bases left between them. The germline gives CDR1 MNHEY, CDR2 SVGAGI. In DNA, the CDR3 is TGTGCCAGCAGCCGCCGACAGGCTAAGAATGAAAAACTGTTTTTT. Protein sequence: CASSRRQAKNEKLFF.

V usage is TRBV29-1 and J usage is TRBJ2-5, with D possibly matching TRBD1 (7 bases). The CDR3 loop spans 13 amino acids. Germline V gene lookup returns CDR1 SQVTM and CDR2 ANQGSEA. Trimming left V 6 bases short and J 2 bases short, with 13 bases between. The CDR3 DNA reads TGCAGCGTCAGACAGGGAGGTCAAGAGACCCAGTACTTC. Protein product: CSVRQGGQETQYF.

As concerns this clone: At the DNA level, this CDR3 is encoded by other sequences in the same sample as well. V gene TRBV5-1 combines with J gene TRBJ1-1, with D unclear. Per the germline V gene, CDR1 is SGHRS and CDR2 is YFSETQ. V lost 0 bases and J 6 bases, leaving 9 bases between the germline ends. The CDR3 totals 13 residues. The chain's CDR3 is CASSLGGFSEAFF. The CDR3 nucleotides are TGCGCCAGCAGCTTGGGAGGATTTTCTGAAGCTTTCTTT. Together with reference TRBV5-1 and TRBJ1-1, the CDR3 gives the full variable domain: KAGVTQTPRYLIKTRGQQVTLSCSPISGHRSVSWYQQTPGQGLQFLFEYFSETQRNKGNFPGRFSGRQFSNSRSEMNVSTLELGDSALYLCASSLGGFSEAFFGQGTRLTVV.

The V gene is TRBV7-2, the J gene TRBJ2-3; 9 bases are a match to TRBD2. The V gene end was trimmed by 6 bases and the J gene end by 0 bases; junction bases not matched to a gene: 13. Germline V CDR1 and CDR2: SGHTA, FQGNSA. CDR3 length: 18 amino acids. This CDR3 is CASRLSGGRPASTDTQYF. The DNA of the CDR3 is TGTGCCAGCAGACTAAGCGGGGGGCGTCCCGCAAGCACAGATACGCAGTATTTT.

The rearrangement uses TRBV4-1 and TRBJ1-2; possibly TRBD1 for D (5 bases). The CDR3 length is 13 residues. V gave up 0 bases and J gave up 10 bases, with 12 bases separating them. Looked up from germline, CDR1 is MGHRA and CDR2 is YSYEKL. CDR3 in amino acids: CASSQDPGWDYTF. Written as DNA, the CDR3 is TGCGCCAGCAGCCAAGATCCAGGGTGGGACTACACCTTC.

The chain recombines TRBV7-9 with TRBJ1-2; tentative D call: TRBD1 (5 bases). Germline-derived CDR1 and CDR2 are SEHNR and FQNEAQ (reference sequence). Trimming shortened V by 4 bases and J by 3 bases, and 12 bases separated the two germline ends. The CDR3 has 14 residues. Here the CDR3 DNA reads TGTGCCAGCAGCTCCTTAGGCAGGGACTATGGCTACACCTTC. Translation gives CASSSLGRDYGYTF.

The V gene is TRBV7-3, the J gene TRBJ1-5; 8 bases align to TRBD1. The CDR3 is 13 residues long. V shed 5 bases and J 7 bases; nucleotides not matched to a gene: 4. CDR1 SGHTA and CDR2 FQGTGA come from the germline V gene. CDR3 sequence (DNA): TGTGCCAGCAGCGTGGACAGGGACCAGCCCCAGCATTTT. Translated: CASSVDRDQPQHF.

The chain combines TRBV9 with TRBJ2-5, with 7 bases matching TRBD2. J lost 2 bases, V lost 3 bases, and 10 bases had no gene match. The CDR3 runs to 16 residues. Germline CDR1 SGDLS, CDR2 YYNGEE. This chain's CDR3 is CASSGFSGLVQETQYF. As DNA, the CDR3 is TGTGCCAGCAGCGGTTTCTCAGGACTAGTACAAGAGACCCAGTACTTC.

The chain joins TRBV24-1 to TRBJ2-3, with 8 positions matching TRBD1. Germline V gene lookup returns CDR1 KGHDR and CDR2 SFDVKD. With 2 bases clipped from V and 9 bases from J, the junction kept 15 bases outside the gene matches. The CDR3 covers 17 residues. The DNA of the CDR3 is TGTGCCACCAGTGATTCGCCCGGCAGGGGGCAATACACAACGCAGTATTTT. Encoded protein: CATSDSPGRGQYTTQYF.

This clone was seen a single time. V is TRBV5-4 and J is TRBJ2-3, with 8 bases lining up with TRBD2. This CDR3 comprises 16 residues. The ends lost 4 bases at V and 0 bases at J; junction bases unmatched: 7. Germline V gives CDR1 SGHNT, CDR2 YYREEE (reference sequence). Written as DNA, the CDR3 is TGTGCCAGCAGCGAAGCCGGGACTAGAAGCACAGATACGCAGTATTTT. It yields the protein CASSEAGTRSTDTQYF.

The chain has TRBV9 and TRBJ1-2, with 8 bases matching TRBD1. Germline V gene lookup returns CDR1 SGDLS and CDR2 YYNGEE. CDR3 size: 14 residues. V lost 3 bases and J lost 7; bases outside the gene matches: 8. CDR3 bases: TGTGCCAGCAGCGGGGACAGGATATTGGGTGGCTACACCTTC. This gives the protein CASSGDRILGGYTF.

The chain has TRBV5-4 and TRBJ1-2; D ambiguous. Germline CDR1 reads SGHNT; CDR2 reads YYREEE (reference sequence). V lost 3 bases and J 4 bases, leaving 4 bases between the germline ends. The CDR3 consists of 11 residues. For the CDR3, the DNA is TGTGCCAGCAGCTCAATCTATGGCTACACCTTC. Amino acids: CASSSIYGYTF.

This chain connects TRBV12-3 or TRBV12-4 to TRBJ1-1, with D possibly being TRBD1 (6 bases). Trimming shortened V by 5 bases and J by 5 bases, and 9 bases separated the two germline ends. There are 12 residues in the CDR3. The CDR3 region is CASSRQGTEAFF. The CDR3 region has the DNA TGTGCCAGCAGTCGTCAGGGGACTGAAGCTTTCTTT.

This clone has only a few counts. The CDR3 region is CASSPTWSGGTDTQYF. Written as DNA, the CDR3 is TGTGCCAGCAGCCCAACATGGTCGGGGGGCACAGATACGCAGTATTTT. The chain uses TRBV3-1 (or the pseudogene TRBV3-2) and TRBJ2-3; tentative D call: TRBD2 (6 bases). This CDR3 has 16 residues. Germline CDR1 LGHDT, CDR2 YNNKEL (reference sequence). Trimming removed 4 bases at V and 1 base at J, with 15 bases between.

DNA of the CDR3: TGTGCCAGCAGCCACCTGGACAGGGGGGACGAGCAGTACTTC. Translating gives CASSHLDRGDEQYF. The J gene is TRBJ2-7, the V gene TRBV5-4; 10 bases are shared with TRBD1. Germline CDR1 SGHNT, CDR2 YYREEE (reference sequence). Germline trimming cut 4 bases from V and 5 bases from J; bases unmatched to any gene: 6. The CDR3 consists of 14 residues.

This clone was found once. This chain uses TRBV19 with TRBJ2-6; weak D call: TRBD1 (6 bases). V was pared by 5 bases and J by 0 bases, with 20 bases between. The CDR3 spans 19 residues. Germline CDR1 is LNHDA and CDR2 is SQIVND (reference sequence). CDR3 bases: TGTGCCAGTAGTCCTCTCGGACAGCCTACCCACTCTGGGGCCAACGTCCTGACTTTC. Amino acid sequence: CASSPLGQPTHSGANVLTF. The complete variable domain, with remaining parts taken from reference TRBV19 and TRBJ2-6, reads DGGITQSPKYLFRKEGQNVTLSCEQNLNHDAMYWYRQDPGQGLRLIYYSQIVNDFQKGDIAEGYSVSREKKESFPLTVTSAQKNPTAFYLCASSPLGQPTHSGANVLTFGAGSRLTVL.

The chain employs TRBV9 and TRBJ2-1, with D possibly TRBD2 on 7 matching bases. The germline V and J ends were trimmed by 1 base and 7 bases, with 15 bases remaining between them. Germline CDR1 and CDR2: SGDLS and YYNGEE. The CDR3 has 15 residues. The DNA for the CDR3 is TGTGCCAGCAGCGTAAGGGGGGGCCAGTGGAATGAGCAGTTCTTC. This encodes CASSVRGGQWNEQFF. Complete variable domain (other parts from reference TRBV9 and TRBJ2-1): DSGVTQTPKHLITATGQRVTLRCSPRSGDLSVYWYQQSLDQGLQFLIQYYNGEERAKGNILERFSAQQFPDLHSELNLSSLELGDSALYFCASSVRGGQWNEQFFGPGTRLTVL.

This chain links TRBV19 with TRBJ1-2, with 10 nucleotides matching TRBD1. This CDR3 spans 14 amino acids. With 3 bases clipped from V and 2 bases from J, the junction kept 0 bases outside the gene matches. In germline, CDR1 is LNHDA, CDR2 SQIVND (reference sequence). This chain's CDR3 is CASSMDRGNYGYTF. DNA of the CDR3: TGTGCCAGTAGTATGGACAGGGGGAACTATGGCTACACCTTC.

V is TRBV30 and J is TRBJ1-5; 8 bases are a match to TRBD1. The CDR3 is 15 residues long. V dropped 5 bases and J dropped 7; count of bases not matched to a gene: 13. Germline V gene lookup returns CDR1 GTSNPN and CDR2 SVGIG (reference sequence). The CDR3 bases are TGTGCCTGGGACTCAGGGGGCGCAGGTCGCCAGCCCCAGCATTTT. Translating gives CAWDSGGAGRQPQHF.